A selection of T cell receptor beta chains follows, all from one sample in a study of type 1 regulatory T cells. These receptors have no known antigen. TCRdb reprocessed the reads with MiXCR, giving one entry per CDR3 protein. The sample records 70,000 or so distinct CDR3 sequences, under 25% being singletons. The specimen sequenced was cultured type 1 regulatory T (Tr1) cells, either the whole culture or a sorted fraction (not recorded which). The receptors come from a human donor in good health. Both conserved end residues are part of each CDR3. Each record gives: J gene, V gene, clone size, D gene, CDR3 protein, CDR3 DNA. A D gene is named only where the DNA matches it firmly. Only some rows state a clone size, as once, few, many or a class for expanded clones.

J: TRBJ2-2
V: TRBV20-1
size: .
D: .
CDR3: CSADDAETTGELFF
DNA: TGCAGTGCCGACGACGCAGAAACCACCGGGGAGCTGTTTTTT

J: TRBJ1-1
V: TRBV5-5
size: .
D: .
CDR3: CVSSLWSAAFF
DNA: TGTGTCAGCAGCTTGTGGTCAGCAGCTTTCTTT

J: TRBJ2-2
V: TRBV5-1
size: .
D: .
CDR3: CASSTSGANTGELFF
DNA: TGCGCCAGCAGCACGAGCGGAGCCAACACCGGGGAGCTGTTTTTT

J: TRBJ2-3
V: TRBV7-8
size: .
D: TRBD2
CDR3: CASKGAGADTQYF
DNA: TGTGCCAGCAAAGGGGCGGGAGCGGATACGCAGTATTTT

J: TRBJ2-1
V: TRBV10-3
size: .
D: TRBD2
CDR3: CAIKVGGDEQFF
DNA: TGTGCCATCAAAGTCGGGGGGGATGAGCAGTTCTTC

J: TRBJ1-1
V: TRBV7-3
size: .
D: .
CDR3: CASSGDANTEAFF
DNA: TGTGCCAGCAGCGGCGATGCGAACACTGAAGCTTTCTTT

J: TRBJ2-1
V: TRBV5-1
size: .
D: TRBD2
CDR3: CASAVPIAGDDEQFF
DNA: TGCGCCAGCGCCGTACCGATAGCGGGAGACGATGAGCAGTTCTTC

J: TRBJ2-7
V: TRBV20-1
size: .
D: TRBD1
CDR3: CSARDPTGNEQYF
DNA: TGCAGTGCTAGAGACCCGACAGGGAACGAGCAGTACTTC

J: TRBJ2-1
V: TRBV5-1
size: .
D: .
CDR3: CASSPIGVPEQFF
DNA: TGCGCCAGCAGCCCAATCGGCGTTCCTGAGCAGTTCTTC

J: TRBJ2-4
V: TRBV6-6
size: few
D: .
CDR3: CASKIPGTQNIQYF
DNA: TGTGCCAGCAAAATTCCAGGGACTCAAAACATTCAGTACTTC

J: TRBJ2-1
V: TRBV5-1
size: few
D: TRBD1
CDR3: CASSLDAFGTGSYNEQFF
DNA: TGCGCCAGCAGCTTGGATGCCTTCGGGACAGGGAGTTACAATGAGCAGTTCTTC